This is a list of T cell receptor beta chains from one sample in a study of blood T cells in healthy people across ages. One entry per CDR3 protein results from TCRdb running MiXCR on the 5' RACE reads. The sample shows roughly 800,000 distinct CDR3 sequences, 25% to 30% of them seen only once. This sample was shared with a second study, whose subject was T cells of mothers and their children.

The source material was blood. The receptors originated from a boy under 18 in good health. Each CDR3 is given with its conserved first and last residue. D genes are given only for firm matches. The size field is filled for only some rows; it gives once, few, many or a size class.

d_gene: TRBD1
v_gene: TRBV5-1
len: 15
j_gene: TRBJ2-7
abundance: few
CDR3aa: CASSGTGAITYEQYF
CDR3nt: TGCGCCAGCAGCGGAACAGGGGCCATTACCTACGAGCAGTACTTC

d_gene: -
v_gene: TRBV4-2
len: 15
j_gene: TRBJ2-7
abundance: few
CDR3aa: CASSAEGGRIYEQYF
CDR3nt: TGTGCCAGCAGTGCGGAGGGGGGGCGTATATACGAGCAGTACTTC

d_gene: -
v_gene: TRBV25-1
len: 15
j_gene: TRBJ2-7
abundance: -
CDR3aa: CASSPPGAGRVEQYF
CDR3nt: TGTGCCAGCAGTCCCCCAGGGGCAGGGAGGGTCGAGCAGTACTTC

d_gene: TRBD1
v_gene: TRBV12-3/TRBV12-4
len: 12
j_gene: TRBJ1-1
abundance: -
CDR3aa: CASSLQGAGAFF
CDR3nt: TGTGCCAGCAGTTTACAGGGGGCGGGAGCTTTCTTT

d_gene: -
v_gene: TRBV10-3
len: 14
j_gene: TRBJ2-1
abundance: -
CDR3aa: CAISGGSGYNEQFF
CDR3nt: TGTGCCATCAGTGGGGGCTCCGGGTACAATGAGCAGTTCTTC

d_gene: -
v_gene: TRBV6-1
len: 13
j_gene: TRBJ1-5
abundance: -
CDR3aa: CASTMARLQPQHF
CDR3nt: TGTGCCAGCACAATGGCCCGTCTCCAGCCCCAGCATTTT

d_gene: -
v_gene: TRBV4-2
len: 14
j_gene: TRBJ2-3
abundance: -
CDR3aa: CASSQDRSTDTQYF
CDR3nt: TGTGCCAGCAGCCAAGATCGGAGCACAGATACGCAGTATTTT

d_gene: -
v_gene: TRBV9
len: 14
j_gene: TRBJ2-3
abundance: few
CDR3aa: CASSVRGGADTQYF
CDR3nt: TGTGCCAGCAGCGTAAGGGGCGGGGCAGATACGCAGTATTTT

d_gene: -
v_gene: TRBV20-1
len: 13
j_gene: TRBJ2-5
abundance: few
CDR3aa: CSARDRGAETQYF
CDR3nt: TGCAGTGCTAGAGATAGGGGGGCAGAGACCCAGTACTTC

d_gene: -
v_gene: TRBV10-3
len: 14
j_gene: TRBJ1-1
abundance: few
CDR3aa: CAISEEGGNTEAFF
CDR3nt: TGTGCCATCAGTGAGGAGGGAGGGAACACTGAAGCTTTCTTT

d_gene: TRBD2
v_gene: TRBV3-1
len: 16
j_gene: TRBJ2-2
abundance: -
CDR3aa: CASSKVGRVNTGELFF
CDR3nt: TGTGCCAGCAGCAAGGTCGGGAGGGTGAACACCGGGGAGCTGTTTTTT

d_gene: TRBD1
v_gene: TRBV29-1
len: 15
j_gene: TRBJ1-2
abundance: -
CDR3aa: CSVEGMGTGANGYTF
CDR3nt: TGCAGCGTTGAGGGGATGGGGACAGGGGCGAATGGCTACACCTTC

d_gene: TRBD2
v_gene: TRBV9
len: 16
j_gene: TRBJ2-2
abundance: -
CDR3aa: CASSVGVGGATGELFF
CDR3nt: TGTGCCAGCAGCGTAGGAGTCGGGGGGGCCACCGGGGAGCTGTTTTTT

d_gene: -
v_gene: TRBV12-3/TRBV12-4
len: 13
j_gene: TRBJ1-2
abundance: -
CDR3aa: CANRRTLRGRYTF
CDR3nt: TGTGCCAACCGACGAACCCTTCGGGGAAGGTACACCTTC

d_gene: TRBD1
v_gene: TRBV10-1
len: 12
j_gene: TRBJ2-3
abundance: few
CDR3aa: CASSGDRNTQYF
CDR3nt: TGCGCCAGCAGTGGGGACAGGAATACGCAGTATTTT

d_gene: -
v_gene: TRBV20-1
len: 14
j_gene: TRBJ1-4
abundance: -
CDR3aa: CSARGLGEMEKLFF
CDR3nt: TGCAGTGCTAGAGGCTTAGGGGAGATGGAAAAACTGTTTTTT

d_gene: TRBD2
v_gene: TRBV7-2
len: 16
j_gene: TRBJ2-5
abundance: few
CDR3aa: CASSPSGLAGWETQYF
CDR3nt: TGTGCCAGCAGCCCAAGTGGGCTAGCGGGGTGGGAGACCCAGTACTTC

d_gene: TRBD2
v_gene: TRBV11-2
len: 16
j_gene: TRBJ2-1
abundance: few
CDR3aa: CASSLGLAGMNNEQFF
CDR3nt: TGTGCCAGCAGCCTGGGACTAGCGGGGATGAACAATGAGCAGTTCTTC

d_gene: TRBD1
v_gene: TRBV5-5
len: 14
j_gene: TRBJ1-2
abundance: -
CDR3aa: CASSLDRGRDGYTF
CDR3nt: TGTGCCAGCAGCTTGGACAGGGGGCGGGATGGCTACACCTTC

d_gene: TRBD2
v_gene: TRBV20-1
len: 15
j_gene: TRBJ2-7
abundance: -
CDR3aa: CSARGLAGDSYEQYF
CDR3nt: TGCAGTGCTAGGGGACTAGCGGGGGACTCGTACGAGCAGTACTTC

d_gene: TRBD2
v_gene: TRBV10-3
len: 14
j_gene: TRBJ2-2
abundance: -
CDR3aa: CAIRASGGPGELFF
CDR3nt: TGTGCCATCAGGGCTAGCGGGGGACCCGGGGAGCTGTTTTTT

d_gene: -
v_gene: TRBV6-2/TRBV6-3
len: 15
j_gene: TRBJ1-4
abundance: -
CDR3aa: CASSYSPGANEKLFF
CDR3nt: TGTGCCAGCAGTTATTCGCCAGGGGCTAATGAAAAACTGTTTTTT

d_gene: TRBD2
v_gene: TRBV11-2
len: 17
j_gene: TRBJ2-3
abundance: few
CDR3aa: CASGTRSSGVYTDTQYF
CDR3nt: TGTGCCAGCGGGACCCGATCTAGCGGGGTTTACACAGATACGCAGTATTTT

d_gene: -
v_gene: TRBV9
len: 14
j_gene: TRBJ1-2
abundance: -
CDR3aa: CASSVTGDDYGYTF
CDR3nt: TGTGCCAGCAGCGTAACGGGGGACGACTATGGCTACACCTTC

d_gene: TRBD1
v_gene: TRBV20-1
len: 13
j_gene: TRBJ2-5
abundance: -
CDR3aa: CSAPRQGQETQYF
CDR3nt: TGCAGTGCCCCTCGACAGGGCCAAGAGACCCAGTACTTC

d_gene: TRBD1
v_gene: TRBV25-1
len: 13
j_gene: TRBJ2-1
abundance: once
CDR3aa: CASIRQGDNEQFF
CDR3nt: TGTGCCAGCATCAGGCAGGGGGACAATGAGCAGTTCTTC

d_gene: -
v_gene: TRBV12-3/TRBV12-4
len: 16
j_gene: TRBJ2-3
abundance: -
CDR3aa: CASSLSVSIPGDTQYF
CDR3nt: TGTGCCAGCAGTTTATCTGTCTCGATCCCCGGAGATACGCAGTATTTT

d_gene: TRBD2
v_gene: TRBV20-1
len: 17
j_gene: TRBJ2-7
abundance: -
CDR3aa: CSARDISGGSSGYEQYF
CDR3nt: TGCAGTGCTAGAGACATTAGCGGGGGAAGTTCCGGCTACGAGCAGTACTTC

d_gene: TRBD2
v_gene: TRBV6-2/TRBV6-3
len: 13
j_gene: TRBJ2-1
abundance: few
CDR3aa: CASLAGEVNEQFF
CDR3nt: TGTGCCAGCCTAGCGGGGGAAGTGAATGAGCAGTTCTTC

d_gene: TRBD2
v_gene: TRBV10-3
len: 16
j_gene: TRBJ2-7
abundance: -
CDR3aa: CAISDGAGGVYNEQYF
CDR3nt: TGTGCCATCAGTGATGGAGCGGGGGGCGTATACAATGAGCAGTACTTC

d_gene: -
v_gene: TRBV10-3
len: 11
j_gene: TRBJ2-5
abundance: few
CDR3aa: CAIRSQETQYF
CDR3nt: TGTGCCATCAGGTCACAAGAGACCCAGTACTTC

d_gene: TRBD1
v_gene: TRBV20-1
len: 15
j_gene: TRBJ2-7
abundance: few
CDR3aa: CSAPGQGNLRNEQYF
CDR3nt: TGCAGTGCCCCTGGACAGGGGAATTTGAGGAACGAGCAGTACTTC

d_gene: -
v_gene: TRBV20-1
len: 11
j_gene: TRBJ2-5
abundance: -
CDR3aa: CSASSGETQYF
CDR3nt: TGCAGTGCTAGTAGTGGGGAGACCCAGTACTTC

d_gene: TRBD1
v_gene: TRBV20-1
len: 13
j_gene: TRBJ1-4
abundance: -
CDR3aa: CSALTGGNEKLFF
CDR3nt: TGCAGTGCCCTGACAGGGGGTAATGAAAAACTGTTTTTT

d_gene: TRBD2
v_gene: TRBV6-4
len: 15
j_gene: TRBJ2-4
abundance: -
CDR3aa: CASSHKGLAVNIQYF
CDR3nt: TGTGCCAGCAGTCACAAGGGGCTAGCGGTAAACATTCAGTACTTC

d_gene: -
v_gene: TRBV6-1
len: 15
j_gene: TRBJ2-1
abundance: few
CDR3aa: CASSESLGQGAEQFF
CDR3nt: TGTGCCAGCAGTGAGTCTCTTGGCCAGGGTGCTGAGCAGTTCTTC

d_gene: -
v_gene: TRBV5-1
len: 14
j_gene: TRBJ1-2
abundance: -
CDR3aa: CASSLELGDYGYTF
CDR3nt: TGCGCCAGCAGCTTGGAACTTGGAGACTATGGCTACACCTTC

d_gene: TRBD2
v_gene: TRBV27
len: 16
j_gene: TRBJ2-1
abundance: once
CDR3aa: CASSLITSGGSNEQFF
CDR3nt: TGTGCCAGCAGTTTGATTACTAGCGGGGGTTCCAATGAGCAGTTCTTC

d_gene: -
v_gene: TRBV15
len: 14
j_gene: TRBJ2-1
abundance: -
CDR3aa: CATSTGHPYNEQFF
CDR3nt: TGTGCCACCAGCACGGGGCACCCTTACAATGAGCAGTTCTTC

d_gene: TRBD1
v_gene: TRBV4-1
len: 17
j_gene: TRBJ1-2
abundance: -
CDR3aa: CASSQEERTGHTYGYTF
CDR3nt: TGCGCCAGCAGCCAAGAAGAGAGGACAGGCCATACCTATGGCTACACCTTC

d_gene: -
v_gene: TRBV4-1
len: 16
j_gene: TRBJ2-7
abundance: few
CDR3aa: CASSQDSGDRVDEQYF
CDR3nt: TGCGCCAGCAGCCAAGATAGCGGGGACAGGGTAGACGAGCAGTACTTC

d_gene: -
v_gene: TRBV7-9
len: 13
j_gene: TRBJ2-7
abundance: -
CDR3aa: CASSPENSYEQYF
CDR3nt: TGTGCCAGCAGCCCCGAAAACTCCTACGAGCAGTACTTC